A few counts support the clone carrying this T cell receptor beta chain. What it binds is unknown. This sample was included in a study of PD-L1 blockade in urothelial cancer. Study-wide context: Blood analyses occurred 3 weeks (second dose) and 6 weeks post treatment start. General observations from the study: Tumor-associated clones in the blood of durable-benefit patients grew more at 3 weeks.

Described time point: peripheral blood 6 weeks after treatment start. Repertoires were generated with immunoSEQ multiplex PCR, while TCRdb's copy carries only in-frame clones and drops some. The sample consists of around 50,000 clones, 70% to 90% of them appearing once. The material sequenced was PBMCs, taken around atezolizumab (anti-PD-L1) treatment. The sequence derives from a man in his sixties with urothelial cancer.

The CDR3 DNA is TGTGCCAGCAGCTTAGACCAGGGGGCAAATTCACCCCTCCACTTT. Its translation: CASSLDQGANSPLHF. The chain carries TRBV7-2 and TRBJ1-6, with 8 bases lining up with TRBD1. The CDR3 runs 15 residues. Germline CDR1 is SGHTA and CDR2 is FQGNSA. Germline trimming cut 1 base from V and 7 bases from J; bases unmatched to any gene: 3.